These 13 T cell receptor beta chains originate from one sample sequenced in a study of T cell changes during pregnancy in multiple sclerosis. The table came from immunoSEQ multiplex PCR; TCRdb's copy has only in-frame clones and leaves some out. Found here are roughly 40,000 clones, 90% of them singletons; the top ten hold about 0.42%. Material: CD4+ T cells from peripheral blood mononuclear cells, obtained in the third trimester of pregnancy. The receptor set was obtained from a female donor with multiple sclerosis, enrolled in a pregnancy study.

This chain links TRBV6-5 with TRBJ1-2; TRBD1 agrees at 7 bases. The CDR3 totals 16 residues. Germline-derived CDR1 and CDR2 are MNHEY and SVGAGI. V gave up 0 bases and J gave up 4 bases; unmatched junction bases: 8. This CDR3 is CASSYSIGRDSYGYTF. Written as DNA, the CDR3 is TGTGCCAGCAGTTACTCGATCGGACGGGACAGCTATGGCTACACCTTC.

This chain connects TRBV5-4 to TRBJ2-5; 9 bases map to TRBD1. Germline V gives CDR1 SGHNT, CDR2 YYREEE (reference sequence). With 2 bases clipped from V and 3 bases from J, the junction kept 8 bases outside the gene matches. The CDR3 runs to 16 residues. The DNA of the CDR3 is TGTGCCAGCAGCTTCGGAGACAGGGGGTACAAAGAGACCCAGTACTTC. Translating it yields CASSFGDRGYKETQYF.

The J gene is TRBJ1-1, the V gene TRBV19; TRBD1 agrees at 7 bases. From germline, CDR1 is LNHDA and CDR2 SQIVND (reference sequence). The CDR3 covers 16 residues. Losses at the gene ends were 5 bases for V and 5 bases for J; bases not matched to a gene: 14. The CDR3 loop reads CASSAHDQGVRTEAFF. CDR3 coding DNA: TGTGCCAGTAGTGCCCATGATCAGGGGGTGAGGACTGAAGCTTTCTTT.

The CDR3 here is CASSSRTGVKGYTF. DNA for the CDR3: TGTGCCAGTAGTTCCCGGACAGGGGTAAAGGGCTACACCTTC. This chain connects TRBV19 to TRBJ1-2, with 9 bases lining up with TRBD1. V lost 5 bases to trimming and J lost 8 bases; unmatched junction nucleotides: 9. The CDR3 runs 14 residues. The germline CDR1 and CDR2 sequences are LNHDA and SQIVND (reference sequence).

The DNA for the CDR3 is TGCAGTGCGGAGGTCACAGATACGCAGTATTTT. It is translated as CSAEVTDTQYF. This chain links TRBV20-1 with TRBJ2-3, with TRBD2 as a possible D gene (5 bases). From germline, CDR1 is DFQATT and CDR2 SNEGSKA (reference sequence). This CDR3 is built from 11 residues. V gave up 6 bases and J gave up 2 bases, with 6 bases separating them.

This chain connects TRBV7-8 to TRBJ1-1; unclear D gene. Germline CDR1 and CDR2: SGHVS and FQNEAQ. V dropped 8 bases and J dropped 2 bases, with 12 bases sitting between them. This CDR3 is built from 13 residues. The CDR3 sequence: CASLRGRNTEAFF. The CDR3 nucleotides are TGTGCCAGCCTTAGAGGGCGTAACACTGAAGCTTTCTTT.

V gene TRBV2 combines with J gene TRBJ1-5; D call uncertain. The CDR3 has 14 residues. Germline-derived CDR1 and CDR2 are SNHLY and FYNNEI. V was trimmed by 4 bases and J by 5 bases, leaving 12 bases between them. CDR3 amino acids: CASSAGVWDQPQHF. The CDR3 coding sequence is TGTGCCAGCAGTGCCGGGGTGTGGGATCAGCCCCAGCATTTT.

The genes are TRBV11-2 and TRBJ2-2; D is uncertain. Germline CDR1 SGHAT, CDR2 FQNNGV. Trimming took off 3 bases at V and 8 bases at J, with 13 bases between the two ends. The CDR3 contains 14 residues. The DNA for the CDR3 is TGTGCCAGCAGCTTTGGCCAGAGGTCAGGGGAGCTGTTTTTT. This encodes CASSFGQRSGELFF.

The chain combines TRBV19 with TRBJ1-5; TRBD1 aligns across 7 bases. Germline-derived CDR1 and CDR2 are LNHDA and SQIVND (reference sequence). With 5 bases clipped from V and 0 bases from J, the junction kept 10 bases outside the gene matches. The CDR3 length is 17 residues. The CDR3 loop reads CASSSHRGLSSNQPQHF. The DNA for the CDR3 is TGTGCCAGTAGTTCCCACAGGGGACTTTCTAGCAATCAGCCCCAGCATTTT.

This rearrangement joins TRBV5-1 to TRBJ1-3, with a weak D call TRBD1 (6 bases). The V gene lost 0 bases and the J gene lost 4 bases, with 11 bases spanning the gap. The CDR3 runs 15 residues. Germline assignment: CDR1 SGHRS and CDR2 YFSETQ. In DNA, the CDR3 is TGCGCCAGCAGCTTGGCGGGGGGCAAAGGAAACACCATATATTTT. As protein: CASSLAGGKGNTIYF. The variable domain in full, completed from reference TRBV5-1 and TRBJ1-3, reads KAGVTQTPRYLIKTRGQQVTLSCSPISGHRSVSWYQQTPGQGLQFLFEYFSETQRNKGNFPGRFSGRQFSNSRSEMNVSTLELGDSALYLCASSLAGGKGNTIYFGEGSWLTVV.

The chain carries TRBV28 and TRBJ1-1; no definite D call. CDR1 MDHEN and CDR2 SYDVKM come from the germline V gene. This CDR3 comprises 15 residues. The V gene lost 7 bases and the J gene lost 1 base, with 16 bases spanning the gap. CDR3 bases: TGTGCCAGCACCAGACCCCAACAGACGAACACTGAAGCTTTCTTT. Protein product: CASTRPQQTNTEAFF.

The rearrangement links TRBV2 to TRBJ2-3; 7 bases match TRBD2. There are 14 residues in the CDR3. CDR1 SNHLY and CDR2 FYNNEI come from the germline V gene. Trimming took 2 bases from V and 6 from J; bases not matched to a gene: 5. CDR3 protein: CASSESRGMDTQYF. In nucleotides, the CDR3 is TGTGCCAGCAGTGAATCGCGGGGGATGGATACGCAGTATTTT.

The chain uses TRBV5-1 and TRBJ2-7; possibly TRBD2 for D (5 bases). Germline-derived CDR1 and CDR2 are SGHRS and YFSETQ. The CDR3 runs 14 residues. V was pared by 6 bases and J by 6 bases, with 19 bases between. The CDR3 loop is CASTRVAGVSEQYF. The CDR3 DNA sequence: TGCGCCAGCACGCGTGTAGCCGGGGTCTCCGAGCAGTACTTC.